The clone carrying this T cell receptor (beta chain) was detected only once. TCRdb recomputed calls from the RT-PCR reads with MiXCR, one row per CDR3 protein. The table records a few hundred thousand distinct CDR3 sequences, approximately 10% of them present only once. This CDR3 spans 14 amino acids. The germline V gene has CDR1 KGHSH and CDR2 LQKENI. Trimming left V 2 bases short and J 6 bases short, with 11 bases between. The record originates from a study of response to subunit inactivated influenza vaccine. Another study also made use of these data, one on T cells expressing NK-cell markers. That work adds: TCR beta cDNA was made by 5'RACE template switching with UMIs. Researchers got TCR beta repertoires out of sorted CD3+CD56+NKG2C+, CD3+CD56+NKG2C- and CD3+CD56-NKG2C+ T cells. Uncertainty persisted over the HCMV specificity of expanded NKG2C+ T cell clones.

The clonotype was recovered from a man in his forties or fifties who received an inactivated influenza vaccine. The rearrangement joins TRBV18 to TRBJ2-1; the D call may be TRBD1 or TRBD2 (5 bases each). This specimen was PBMCs from blood, taken on the day of vaccination. CDR3 in amino acids: CASSPGERGNEQFF. For the CDR3, the DNA is TGTGCCAGCTCACCAGGGGAGAGGGGCAATGAGCAGTTCTTC.